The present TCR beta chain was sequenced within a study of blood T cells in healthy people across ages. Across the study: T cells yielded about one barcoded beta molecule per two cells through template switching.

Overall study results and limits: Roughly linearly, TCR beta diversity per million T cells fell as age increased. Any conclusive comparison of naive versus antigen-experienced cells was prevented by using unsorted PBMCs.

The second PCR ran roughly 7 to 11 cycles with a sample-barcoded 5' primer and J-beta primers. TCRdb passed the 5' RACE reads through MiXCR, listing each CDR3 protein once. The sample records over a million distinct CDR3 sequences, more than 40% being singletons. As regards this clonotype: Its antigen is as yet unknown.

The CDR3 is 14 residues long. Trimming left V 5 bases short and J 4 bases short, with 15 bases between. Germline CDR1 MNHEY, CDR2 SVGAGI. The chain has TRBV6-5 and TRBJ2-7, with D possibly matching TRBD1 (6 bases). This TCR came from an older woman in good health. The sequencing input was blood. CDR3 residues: CASSLHRVGYEQYF. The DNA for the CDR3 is TGTGCCAGCAGTCTTCACAGGGTTGGGTACGAGCAGTACTTC.